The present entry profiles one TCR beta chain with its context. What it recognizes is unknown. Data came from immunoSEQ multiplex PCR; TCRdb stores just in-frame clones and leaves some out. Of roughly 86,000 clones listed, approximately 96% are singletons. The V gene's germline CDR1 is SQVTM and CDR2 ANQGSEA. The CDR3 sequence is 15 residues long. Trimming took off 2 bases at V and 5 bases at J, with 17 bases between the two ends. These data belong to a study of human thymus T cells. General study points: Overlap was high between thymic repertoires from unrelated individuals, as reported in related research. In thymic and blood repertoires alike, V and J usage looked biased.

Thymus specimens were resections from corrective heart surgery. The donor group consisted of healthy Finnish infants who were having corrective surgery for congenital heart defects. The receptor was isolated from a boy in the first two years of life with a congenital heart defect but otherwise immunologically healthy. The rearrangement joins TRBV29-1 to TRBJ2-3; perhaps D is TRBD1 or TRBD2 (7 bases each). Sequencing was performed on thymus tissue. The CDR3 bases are TGCAGCGTTGAACGGGGGAGGGGGCGGAAAGATACGCAGTATTTT. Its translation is CSVERGRGRKDTQYF.